Listed below are T cell receptor beta chains from one sample, sequenced in a study of T cell repertoires in cytomegalovirus infection. Which antigens these TCRs recognize remains unknown. TCRdb analysed the reads with MiXCR anew, one entry per CDR3 protein. Found here are 250,000 to 400,000 distinct CDR3 sequences, roughly 25% of them singletons; the top ten hold 13%. Sample: cultured PBMCs, taken from culture after CMV antigen stimulation. These receptor sequences come from a human donor in good health (CMV status not recorded). Some clones in this sample may be carry-over from other donors' samples. The CDR3 runs from the conserved cysteine through the conserved F or W. The D gene is left open where the match is weak. Where a row states a size, it is once, few, many or the class of an expanded clone; other rows omit it.

d_gene	len	abundance	v_gene	j_gene	CDR3aa	CDR3nt
TRBD2	16	NA	TRBV19	TRBJ2-3	CASIKSASGATDTQYF	TGTGCCAGTATAAAGAGCGCTAGCGGGGCCACAGATACGCAGTATTTT
TRBD2	16	NA	TRBV6-6	TRBJ2-7	CASSYSRAGGPYEQYF	TGTGCCAGCAGTTACTCGAGGGCGGGAGGGCCCTACGAGCAGTACTTC
TRBD2	15	NA	TRBV6-4	TRBJ2-1	CASSPLPGLAGEQFF	TGTGCCAGCAGTCCCTTACCGGGCCTAGCGGGAGAGCAGTTCTTC
NA	15	few	TRBV7-2	TRBJ2-1	CASSLNGGIGVEQFF	TGTGCCAGCAGCTTAAACGGCGGGATTGGGGTTGAGCAGTTCTTC
NA	14	NA	TRBV20-1	TRBJ1-1	CSARGAGWNTEAFF	TGCAGTGCACGGGGGGCGGGGTGGAACACTGAAGCTTTCTTT
TRBD1	18	NA	TRBV28	TRBJ2-5	CASSTKTFRDRGDETQYF	TGTGCCAGCAGTACAAAAACTTTCCGGGACAGGGGCGACGAGACCCAGTACTTC
TRBD1	15	many	TRBV7-2	TRBJ1-2	CASSSQGGEPYGYTF	TGTGCCAGCAGCTCACAGGGGGGGGAACCCTATGGCTACACCTTC
TRBD1	15	NA	TRBV6-5	TRBJ2-5	CASSRTGGAGETQYF	TGTGCCAGCAGCCGGACAGGGGGCGCAGGAGAGACCCAGTACTTC
NA	12	many	TRBV7-6	TRBJ2-7	CASSPDTYEQYF	TGTGCCAGCAGCCCCGATACCTACGAGCAGTACTTC
TRBD2	13	NA	TRBV12-3/TRBV12-4	TRBJ2-3	CASGGSGSDTQYF	TGTGCCAGCGGCGGGAGTGGGTCAGATACGCAGTATTTT
TRBD1	19	few	TRBV27	TRBJ2-2	CASSWSPPGTGGMTGELFF	TGTGCCAGCAGTTGGAGCCCCCCCGGGACAGGGGGAATGACCGGGGAGCTGTTTTTT
TRBD2	17	many	TRBV7-8	TRBJ2-5	CASSSTTSGISGETQYF	TGTGCCAGCAGCTCGACGACTAGCGGGATATCGGGAGAGACCCAGTACTTC
TRBD2	19	NA	TRBV10-2	TRBJ2-3	CASMSRSSLAGVKADTQYF	TGCGCCAGCATGTCCCGGTCATCCCTAGCGGGAGTAAAGGCAGATACGCAGTATTTT
NA	13	once	TRBV10-3	TRBJ2-7	CASLGGSSYGQYF	TGTGCTTCCTTGGGCGGCAGCTCCTACGGGCAGTACTTC
TRBD1	14	NA	TRBV6-2/TRBV6-3	TRBJ1-1	CASSPTGGRTEAFF	TGTGCCAGCAGTCCGACAGGGGGCCGCACTGAAGCTTTCTTT
TRBD2	14	NA	TRBV20-1	TRBJ2-1	CSAFPGGSYNEQFF	TGCAGTGCCTTTCCGGGAGGCTCCTACAATGAGCAGTTCTTC
TRBD1	16	few	TRBV12-3/TRBV12-4	TRBJ2-7	CASSPTPGQGLYEQYF	TGTGCCAGCAGCCCTACCCCGGGACAGGGGCTCTACGAGCAGTACTTC
NA	15	NA	TRBV7-9	TRBJ2-5	CASSLGTARRETQYF	TGTGCCAGCAGCTTAGGGACGGCCCGGAGGGAGACCCAGTACTTC
NA	14	few	TRBV4-3	TRBJ1-3	CASSQDRFRNTIYF	TGCGCCAGCAGCCAAGATAGGTTCAGAAACACCATATATTTT
NA	16	few	TRBV7-9	TRBJ1-5	CASSSLKQGSNQPQHF	TGTGCCAGCAGCTCCCTTAAACAGGGCAGCAATCAGCCCCAGCATTTT
TRBD2	16	many	TRBV4-1	TRBJ2-1	CASSQASGTLYNEQFF	TGCGCCAGCAGCCAAGCTAGCGGGACGCTCTACAATGAGCAGTTCTTC
NA	14	few	TRBV7-2	TRBJ2-3	CASSADRGTDTQYF	TGTGCCAGCAGCGCCGATAGGGGCACAGATACGCAGTATTTT
TRBD1	15	many	TRBV7-2	TRBJ2-3	CASSPDRASTDTQYF	TGTGCCAGCAGCCCGGACAGGGCTAGCACAGATACGCAGTATTTT
NA	15	many	TRBV7-8	TRBJ1-1	CASSRSRGRNTEAFF	TGTGCCAGCTCTCGATCCAGAGGGCGTAACACTGAAGCTTTCTTT
NA	19	many	TRBV7-2	TRBJ2-1	CASSLRELPGAQAYNEQFF	TGTGCCAGCAGCTTAAGGGAACTGCCGGGAGCCCAGGCCTACAATGAGCAGTTCTTC
TRBD1	16	NA	TRBV6-1	TRBJ2-3	CASSPGPGGGLHTQYF	TGTGCCAGCAGCCCCGGACCAGGGGGCGGACTCCATACGCAGTATTTT
NA	14	few	TRBV7-2	TRBJ1-4	CASSLVRGDEKLFF	TGTGCCAGCAGCTTGGTTAGGGGCGATGAAAAACTGTTTTTT
TRBD2	17	few	TRBV2	TRBJ2-3	CASSDPGQRGPTDTQYF	TGTGCCAGCAGTGATCCTGGACAGCGGGGGCCCACAGATACGCAGTATTTT
NA	16	few	TRBV9	TRBJ2-6	CASSVAGSTGANVLTF	TGTGCCAGCAGCGTAGCGGGTTCGACTGGGGCCAACGTCCTGACTTTC
TRBD2	15	NA	TRBV2	TRBJ2-5	CASSVGTSVRVTQYF	TGTGCCAGCAGTGTCGGGACTAGCGTCAGGGTGACCCAGTACTTC
TRBD2	16	NA	TRBV6-2/TRBV6-3	TRBJ2-3	CASSQSLAGRTDTQYF	TGTGCCAGCAGCCAGAGTCTAGCGGGCCGCACAGATACGCAGTATTTT
TRBD2	18	many	TRBV7-2	TRBJ2-2	CASSSRFRGRVYTGELFF	TGTGCCAGCAGCTCCCGGTTCCGCGGGAGGGTGTACACCGGGGAGCTGTTTTTT
TRBD1	13	few	TRBV6-5	TRBJ2-2	CAVGTANTGELFF	TGTGCCGTCGGGACAGCGAACACCGGGGAGCTGTTTTTT
TRBD2	15	NA	TRBV6-2/TRBV6-3	TRBJ2-1	CASSSLPGRAFEQFF	TGTGCCAGCAGTTCCCTTCCCGGGAGGGCTTTTGAGCAGTTCTTC
TRBD2	15	many	TRBV12-3/TRBV12-4	TRBJ2-1	CASSLTSGIYNEQFF	TGTGCCAGCAGTCTGACTAGCGGGATATACAATGAGCAGTTCTTC
NA	15	NA	TRBV20-1	TRBJ2-3	CSASRTYPDTDTQYF	TGCAGTGCTAGTCGAACGTACCCGGACACAGATACGCAGTATTTT
TRBD2	17	NA	TRBV20-1	TRBJ2-3	CSAWGGWDSSGTDTQYF	TGCAGTGCCTGGGGGGGGTGGGACTCCTCAGGCACAGATACGCAGTATTTT
NA	15	NA	TRBV7-2	TRBJ2-1	CASSLVGVAYNEQFF	TGTGCCAGCAGCTTAGTCGGCGTAGCCTACAATGAGCAGTTCTTC
NA	13	NA	TRBV30	TRBJ1-2	CAWSPGQSYGYTF	TGTGCCTGGAGTCCCGGACAGAGCTATGGCTACACCTTC
NA	15	NA	TRBV20-1	TRBJ2-3	CSARNWDTITDTQYF	TGCAGTGCTAGAAATTGGGACACGATCACAGATACGCAGTATTTT
TRBD1	16	NA	TRBV14	TRBJ2-3	CASSRTGTWGTDTQYF	TGTGCCAGCAGCCGGACAGGGACCTGGGGCACAGATACGCAGTATTTT
TRBD1	14	NA	TRBV20-1	TRBJ1-6	CSASPGTGPSPLHF	TGCAGTGCTTCTCCCGGGACAGGGCCCTCACCCCTCCACTTT
TRBD2	15	NA	TRBV20-1	TRBJ2-3	CSARVRAGGADTQYF	TGCAGTGCTAGAGTACGAGCGGGAGGCGCAGATACGCAGTATTTT
TRBD1	16	NA	TRBV5-1	TRBJ2-5	CASSLAVSGGKETQYF	TGCGCCAGCAGCTTGGCCGTCTCAGGGGGTAAAGAGACCCAGTACTTC
NA	12	many	TRBV7-2	TRBJ2-5	CASSLGWETQYF	TGTGCCAGCAGCTTAGGGTGGGAGACCCAGTACTTC
TRBD2	15	few	TRBV27	TRBJ2-1	CASSLSGAGVVEQFF	TGTGCCAGCAGTTTATCGGGAGCGGGAGTGGTTGAGCAGTTCTTC
NA	12	many	TRBV7-2	TRBJ2-6	CASRFGPNVLTF	TGTGCCAGCAGGTTCGGACCCAACGTCCTGACTTTC
NA	16	NA	TRBV18	TRBJ2-5	CASSPDRPNLQETQYF	TGTGCCAGCTCACCGGACAGACCCAACTTACAAGAGACCCAGTACTTC
NA	16	few	TRBV4-1	TRBJ2-5	CASSQVRGPGQETQYF	TGCGCCAGCAGCCAAGTACGAGGCCCAGGACAAGAGACCCAGTACTTC
NA	16	NA	TRBV29-1	TRBJ2-5	CSVEDSYSAAQETQYF	TGCAGCGTTGAAGATTCTTACTCAGCCGCTCAAGAGACCCAGTACTTC
TRBD2	14	NA	TRBV20-1	TRBJ2-1	CSANWLAGVDEQFF	TGCAGTGCTAATTGGCTAGCGGGAGTGGATGAGCAGTTCTTC
NA	14	NA	TRBV20-1	TRBJ2-1	CSARSPQGGNEQFF	TGCAGTGCTAGATCCCCCCAGGGGGGAAATGAGCAGTTCTTC
TRBD2	19	NA	TRBV4-3	TRBJ2-2	CASSQPEGLAGEGTGELFF	TGCGCCAGCAGCCAACCTGAGGGACTAGCGGGAGAGGGTACCGGGGAGCTGTTTTTT
NA	13	NA	TRBV12-3/TRBV12-4	TRBJ1-1	CASSFGGVTEAFF	TGTGCCAGCAGTTTTGGCGGGGTGACTGAAGCTTTCTTT
NA	18	NA	TRBV12-3/TRBV12-4	TRBJ2-1	CASSLGGDPLSSYNEQFF	TGTGCCAGCAGTTTAGGTGGAGACCCGCTAAGCTCCTACAATGAGCAGTTCTTC
NA	16	NA	TRBV7-9	TRBJ2-1	CASSLARSGYYNEQFF	TGTGCCAGCAGCTTAGCGCGCTCTGGGTACTACAATGAGCAGTTCTTC
TRBD1	15	few	TRBV7-2	TRBJ1-6	CASSLDRGSNSPLHF	TGTGCCAGCAGTCTTGACAGGGGATCGAATTCACCCCTCCACTTT
TRBD2	13	few	TRBV7-2	TRBJ2-2	CATTSGNTGELFF	TGTGCCACTACTAGCGGGAACACCGGGGAGCTGTTTTTT
NA	14	NA	TRBV7-8	TRBJ1-2	CASWGGRGYEGYTF	TGTGCCAGCTGGGGTGGCAGGGGATATGAGGGCTACACCTTC